A single sample is the source of the 23 T cell receptor beta chains below, sequenced in a study of cytomegalovirus exposure and HLA in healthy donors. Method: immunoSEQ multiplex PCR; TCRdb's copy keeps in-frame clones and lacks some. This repertoire shows about 180,000 clones, around 85% found once; its top ten account for approximately 16%. Sequences were obtained from PBMCs. The source of these receptors is a man younger than 35 in good health and CMV-seropositive.

This chain joins TRBV28 and TRBJ2-7; unclear D gene. This CDR3 contains 16 residues. In germline, CDR1 is MDHEN, CDR2 SYDVKM. The V and J ends lost 5 bases and 3 bases respectively, with 20 bases between them. CDR3 in DNA: TGTGCCAGCAGTCCCTATCCACAGAACCTCGACTACGAGCAGTACTTC. This sequence encodes CASSPYPQNLDYEQYF.

The chain carries TRBV11-3 and TRBJ2-3, with 7 bases matching TRBD1. The J segment lost 6 bases and the V segment lost 4 bases, leaving 7 bases of the junction unmatched. Germline V gene data show CDR1 as SGHNT and CDR2 as YENEEA. The CDR3 has 14 residues. The CDR3 is CASSYGQVGDTQYF. CDR3 nucleotides: TGTGCCAGCAGCTACGGACAGGTCGGCGATACGCAGTATTTT.

This clone was observed a handful of times. The V call is TRBV2, the J call TRBJ2-7; tentative D call: TRBD1 (5 bases). Germline V gives CDR1 SNHLY, CDR2 FYNNEI. Trimming pared 6 bases from V and 5 bases from J, leaving 20 bases between. This CDR3 is built from 15 residues. Here the CDR3 reads CASRQGSMNSDEQYF. The CDR3 DNA sequence: TGTGCCAGCAGGCAGGGAAGCATGAACAGTGACGAGCAGTACTTC.

The J gene is TRBJ1-1, the V gene TRBV28; 10 bases are shared with TRBD1. This CDR3 is built from 14 residues. V gave up 5 bases and J gave up 3 bases; unmatched junction bases: 3. Looked up from germline, CDR1 is MDHEN and CDR2 is SYDVKM. CDR3 amino acids: CASSQGTGDTEAFF. The CDR3 DNA reads TGTGCCAGCAGTCAAGGGACAGGGGACACTGAAGCTTTCTTT.

This chain uses TRBV19 with TRBJ1-2; no clear D. This CDR3 has 18 amino acids. The V gene lost 0 bases and the J gene lost 0 bases, with 17 bases spanning the gap. The germline V gene has CDR1 LNHDA and CDR2 SQIVND (reference sequence). The CDR3 DNA reads as TGTGCCAGTAGTATAGACCCTATTCTGGTACTAGCTAACTATGGCTACACCTTC. Its translation: CASSIDPILVLANYGYTF.

This rearrangement joins TRBV21-1 to TRBJ2-2; the listed D gene, TRBD2, was not tested against the DNA. TRBV21-1 is tagged as a pseudogene. This CDR3 comprises 14 residues. CDR3 sequence reads: CARKRDMNTGELFF. The CDR3 DNA is TGTGCCAGAAAGCGGGATATGAACACCGGGGAGCTGTTTTTT.

In its sample, this clone was seen once. The rearrangement uses TRBV7-8 and TRBJ1-5, with D unresolved. The V and J ends lost 6 bases and 2 bases respectively, with 11 bases between them. The CDR3 is made up of 14 amino acids. The germline V gene has CDR1 SGHVS and CDR2 FQNEAQ. The CDR3: CASSVPGGNQPQHF. In DNA form, the CDR3 reads TGTGCCAGCAGTGTGCCGGGAGGCAATCAGCCCCAGCATTTT.

The chain is built from TRBV28 and TRBJ1-4; D remains unclear. The CDR3 runs 13 residues. Germline V gene data show CDR1 as MDHEN and CDR2 as SYDVKM. Deletions cut 2 bases from V and 7 bases from J, with 8 bases between. In nucleotides, the CDR3 is TGTGCCAGCAGTTTAGGAGGTGGTGAAAAACTGTTTTTT. Translating gives CASSLGGGEKLFF.

This CDR3 is CASSLAGVGTFSNYGYTF. The CDR3 bases are TGTGCCAGCAGCTTGGCCGGGGTAGGGACTTTCTCAAACTATGGCTACACCTTC. The chain uses TRBV5-4 and TRBJ1-2, with D tentatively TRBD1 (5 bases). The germline V gene encodes CDR1 SGHNT and CDR2 YYREEE (reference sequence). V lost 0 bases and J lost 2, with 20 bases in between. The CDR3 sequence is 18 residues long.

The J gene is TRBJ2-1, the V gene TRBV5-1, with 13 bases lining up with TRBD2. Germline V gives CDR1 SGHRS, CDR2 YFSETQ. The CDR3 runs 16 residues. Losses at the gene ends were 2 bases for V and 7 bases for J; bases not matched to a gene: 6. The CDR3 nucleotides read TGCGCCAGCAGCTTAACACTAGCGGGAGGGCCGAATGAGCAGTTCTTC. Residues: CASSLTLAGGPNEQFF.

The chain uses TRBV28 and TRBJ1-2, with a tentative D call TRBD1 (5 bases). Trimming removed 5 bases at V and 2 bases at J, with 6 bases between. CDR1 is MDHEN and CDR2 is SYDVKM in the germline V gene. The CDR3 has 12 amino acids. CDR3 nucleotides: TGTGCCAGCAGTAAGGGGAACTATGGCTACACCTTC. It encodes CASSKGNYGYTF.

The gene calls are TRBV6-5 and TRBJ1-4; unclear D gene. CDR3 size: 15 residues. The germline CDR1 and CDR2 sequences are MNHEY and SVGAGI. V lost 5 bases and J 11 bases, leaving 21 bases between the germline ends. CDR3 amino acids: CASSPSGHRDGKLFF. The CDR3 DNA follows: TGTGCCAGCAGTCCTAGCGGGCATAGGGATGGGAAACTGTTTTTT.

The rearrangement links TRBV7-8 to TRBJ2-2; the match to TRBD2 covers 11 bases. CDR3 size: 17 residues. The germline V gene encodes CDR1 SGHVS and CDR2 FQNEAQ. V lost 5 bases to trimming and J lost 4 bases; unmatched junction nucleotides: 9. This chain's CDR3 is CASSLWTSGPLTGELFF. The CDR3 DNA sequence: TGTGCCAGCAGCCTCTGGACTAGCGGGCCCCTCACCGGGGAGCTGTTTTTT.

The chain couples TRBV28 to TRBJ2-7; D perhaps matches TRBD1 (6 bases). V lost 9 bases and J lost 3, with 15 bases in between. The CDR3 extends over 13 amino acids. Germline lookup yields CDR1 MDHEN and CDR2 SYDVKM. The CDR3 DNA sequence: TGTGCCAGTGGGGGCACAAAGTACTACGAGCAGTACTTC. As protein: CASGGTKYYEQYF.

V gene TRBV9 combines with J gene TRBJ1-2; D possibly corresponds to TRBD1 (5 bases). V shed 4 bases and J shed 4 bases, with 14 bases lying between them. The V gene's germline CDR1 is SGDLS and CDR2 YYNGEE. The CDR3 extends over 14 amino acids. In DNA form, the CDR3 reads TGTGCCAGCAGCTCAGAGGGGACTCGCTATGGCTACACCTTC. This encodes CASSSEGTRYGYTF. The full variable domain, rest sourced from reference TRBV9 and TRBJ1-2, is DSGVTQTPKHLITATGQRVTLRCSPRSGDLSVYWYQQSLDQGLQFLIQYYNGEERAKGNILERFSAQQFPDLHSELNLSSLELGDSALYFCASSSEGTRYGYTFGSGTRLTVV.

CDR3 amino acids: CASSLEGRGRNTGELFF. DNA for the CDR3: TGTGCCAGCAGCTTAGAGGGCAGGGGACGGAACACCGGGGAGCTGTTTTTT. The chain links TRBV11-2 to TRBJ2-2, with a weak D call TRBD1 (6 bases). V lost 0 bases, J lost 1 base, and 12 bases lay in between. The CDR3 length is 17 residues. Germline V gene sequence: CDR1 SGHAT, CDR2 FQNNGV.

The CDR3 DNA sequence: TGTGCCAGCAGCCACAGGGGCTCCTACGAGCAGTACTTC. Its translation is CASSHRGSYEQYF. The chain has TRBV11-3 and TRBJ2-7, with 7 positions matching TRBD1. Germline-derived CDR1 and CDR2 are SGHNT and YENEEA. This CDR3 contains 13 residues. J was trimmed by 0 bases and V by 5 bases; bases with no gene match: 1.

This chain joins TRBV11-2 and TRBJ2-7, with TRBD2 as a possible D gene (6 bases). Deletions cut 1 base from V and 7 bases from J, with 11 bases between. The CDR3 consists of 13 residues. Germline assignment: CDR1 SGHAT and CDR2 FQNNGV. The DNA for the CDR3 is TGTGCCAGCAGCTTAGCGGGGAGCGGGGAGCAGTACTTC. This encodes CASSLAGSGEQYF.

This clone came up once. V and J are TRBV2 and TRBJ2-7; TRBD2 matches at 16 bases. This CDR3 comprises 17 residues. CDR1 and CDR2 (germline): SNHLY, FYNNEI. V lost 4 bases to trimming and J lost 6 bases; unmatched junction nucleotides: 9. The CDR3 DNA follows: TGTGCCAGCAGTGTAATAGGGACTAGCGGGGGGGCGTTCGAGCAGTACTTC. Amino acid sequence: CASSVIGTSGGAFEQYF.

This chain links TRBV6-5 with TRBJ1-5, with 7 bases matching TRBD1. Germline values: CDR1 MNHEY, CDR2 SVGAGI. The CDR3 runs 13 residues. Unmatched junction bases numbered 2, after V lost 5 bases and J lost 4 bases. CDR3 sequence reads: CASSTGANQPQHF. CDR3 sequence (DNA): TGTGCCAGCAGTACAGGGGCGAATCAGCCCCAGCATTTT.

This chain connects TRBV5-4 to TRBJ2-3, with 10 nucleotides matching TRBD2. The trim removed 4 bases at V and 1 base at J, leaving 3 bases unmatched. CDR3 length: 15 amino acids. Germline loops: CDR1 SGHNT, CDR2 YYREEE (reference sequence). In DNA, the CDR3 is TGTGCCAGCAGCCTAGCGGGAGTTGGCACAGATACGCAGTATTTT. Translated: CASSLAGVGTDTQYF.

V is TRBV5-1 and J is TRBJ2-1; TRBD1 is a possible D gene (6 bases). V dropped 2 bases and J dropped 8 bases, with 14 bases sitting between them. The CDR3 extends over 14 amino acids. Germline V CDR1 and CDR2: SGHRS, YFSETQ. The CDR3: CASSLSQGSHEQFF. The CDR3 nucleotides are TGCGCCAGCAGCTTATCACAGGGCAGCCATGAGCAGTTCTTC.

This clone was seen only once. The V and J genes are TRBV10-1 and TRBJ1-1; weak D call: TRBD1 (6 bases). Trimming left V 2 bases short and J 10 bases short, with 14 bases between. Looked up from germline, CDR1 is WNHNN and CDR2 is SYGVQD (reference sequence). CDR3 length: 13 amino acids. This CDR3 is CASSEVGGQLAFF. In DNA form, the CDR3 reads TGCGCCAGCAGTGAGGTAGGCGGACAGCTAGCTTTCTTT.